One sample yielded the 14 T cell receptor beta chains listed below, sequenced in a study of blood T cell repertoires in COVID-19. Produced via immunoSEQ multiplex PCR; TCRdb's table is partial and in-frame only. There are about 130,000 clones in the sample; about four fifths occur only once, and 9.2% lies in the top ten. Sequencing was carried out using PBMCs or T cells enriched from blood (not recorded which). The receptors come from a man between 45 and 60 years old who had recovered from COVID-19.

J is TRBJ1-6 and V is TRBV9; 8 bases map to TRBD1. The CDR3 has 16 residues. Germline trimming cut 4 bases from V and 4 bases from J; bases unmatched to any gene: 7. The germline V gene encodes CDR1 SGDLS and CDR2 YYNGEE. This chain's CDR3 is CASSIKDRAYNSPLHF. The CDR3 nucleotides are TGTGCCAGCAGCATTAAGGACAGGGCGTATAATTCACCCCTCCACTTT.

The V gene is TRBV5-1, the J gene TRBJ1-1; 8 bases match TRBD1. Germline values: CDR1 SGHRS, CDR2 YFSETQ. J was trimmed by 5 bases and V by 0 bases; bases with no gene match: 9. This CDR3 spans 16 amino acids. CDR3 bases: TGCGCCAGCAGCTTGGGAGGACAGGGTTTCAGGACTGAAGCTTTCTTT. Its translation is CASSLGGQGFRTEAFF.

This clone has a handful of counts. The CDR3 coding sequence is TGTGCCAGCTCACCACGAGGACAGGGAGCAACTAATGAAAAACTGTTTTTT. As protein: CASSPRGQGATNEKLFF. The V and J genes are TRBV18 and TRBJ1-4, with 8 bases that match TRBD1. Per germline, CDR1 KGHSH and CDR2 LQKENI. This CDR3 has 17 amino acids. V lost 1 base, J lost 0 bases, and 4 bases stayed unmatched.

This clone was seen more than once but under ten times. CDR3 protein: CSASMVGYGGPYNEQFF. CDR3 sequence (DNA): TGCAGTGCTAGTATGGTCGGGTACGGGGGGCCGTACAATGAGCAGTTCTTC. The chain has TRBV20-1 and TRBJ2-1, with a tentative D call TRBD2 (7 bases). Per the germline V gene, CDR1 is DFQATT and CDR2 is SNEGSKA (reference sequence). V was pared by 3 bases and J by 4 bases, with 22 bases between. The CDR3 covers 17 residues.

The CDR3: CASRSDRTVNQPQHF. The CDR3 nucleotides are TGTGCCAGCAGGTCCGACAGGACCGTTAATCAGCCCCAGCATTTT. V gene TRBV28 combines with J gene TRBJ1-5; D is perhaps TRBD1 (6 bases). Germline loops: CDR1 MDHEN, CDR2 SYDVKM. Trimming removed 6 bases from V and 4 bases from J, with 16 bases in between. The CDR3 length is 15 residues.

The CDR3 region is CASSRDRGLEQYF. The CDR3 nucleotides read TGTGCCAGCAGCCGGGACAGGGGACTCGAGCAGTACTTC. This chain joins TRBV6-4 and TRBJ2-7; TRBD1 matches at 10 bases. The CDR3 covers 13 residues. CDR1 and CDR2 (germline): MRHNA, SNTAGT. With 6 bases clipped from V and 6 bases from J, the junction kept 5 bases outside the gene matches.

The chain carries TRBV18 and TRBJ2-2, with 10 bases that match TRBD1. CDR1 is KGHSH, CDR2 LQKENI, per germline. The CDR3 is 17 amino acids. Germline trimming cut 1 base from V and 2 bases from J; bases unmatched to any gene: 4. As DNA, the CDR3 is TGTGCCAGCTCACCACTGACAGGGGGCTCAAACACCGGGGAGCTGTTTTTT. It translates to CASSPLTGGSNTGELFF.

The chain carries TRBV4-1 and TRBJ2-1; the D gene is possibly TRBD2 (6 bases). Trimming took off 3 bases at V and 4 bases at J, with 13 bases between the two ends. CDR3 length: 15 residues. Germline V gene data show CDR1 as MGHRA and CDR2 as YSYEKL. The CDR3 DNA follows: TGCGCCAGCAGCCAGGGCGGGGCCCTGTACAATGAGCAGTTCTTC. Protein: CASSQGGALYNEQFF.

The CDR3 sequence: CASSSRPDQETQYF. The CDR3 nucleotides read TGCGCCAGCAGCTCGAGGCCCGATCAAGAGACCCAGTACTTC. This chain connects TRBV5-1 to TRBJ2-5; D uncertain. Trimming stripped 3 bases from V and 2 bases from J, with 11 bases between. Germline assignment: CDR1 SGHRS and CDR2 YFSETQ. The CDR3 spans 14 residues.

This clone appeared a single time. The chain employs TRBV7-2 and TRBJ2-1; possibly TRBD2 for D (5 bases). Trimming cost V 5 bases and J 4 bases, with 12 bases left between them. The CDR3 has 14 amino acids. Germline V gives CDR1 SGHTA, CDR2 FQGNSA. CDR3 sequence: CASSTRRFYNEQFF. In DNA, the CDR3 is TGTGCCAGCAGCACTCGGAGGTTTTACAATGAGCAGTTCTTC.

The chain recombines TRBV7-8 with TRBJ2-3; tentative D call: TRBD2 (5 bases). Trimming left V 1 base short and J 2 bases short, with 10 bases between. This CDR3 spans 15 amino acids. The germline V gene encodes CDR1 SGHVS and CDR2 FQNEAQ. CDR3 sequence reads: CASSLVGGATDTQYF. The CDR3 region has the DNA TGTGCCAGCAGCTTAGTCGGAGGAGCCACAGATACGCAGTATTTT.

This sequence joins TRBV7-6 and TRBJ1-3, with 7 bases aligning to TRBD1. CDR1 is SGHVS and CDR2 is FNYEAQ in the germline V gene. The CDR3 loop spans 14 amino acids. The V and J ends lost 4 bases and 4 bases, in that order; junction bases with no gene match: 4. The CDR3 spells CASSSPGQGNTIYF. The CDR3, as DNA: TGTGCCAGCAGCTCCCCGGGACAGGGAAACACCATATATTTT.

The count of this clone is one. The CDR3 DNA is TGTGCCAGCTCACTATCGAAGGGGTTGTATGGCTACACCTTC. Amino acid sequence: CASSLSKGLYGYTF. The genes are TRBV18 and TRBJ1-2; D is perhaps TRBD1 (5 bases). V was shortened by 4 bases and J by 5 bases, with 14 bases between the two germline ends. Germline V gene lookup returns CDR1 KGHSH and CDR2 LQKENI. This CDR3 has 14 residues.

The V gene is TRBV4-1, the J gene TRBJ1-4, with D perhaps TRBD1 (5 bases). This CDR3 is 17 amino acids long. In germline, CDR1 is MGHRA, CDR2 YSYEKL. Trimming left V 0 bases short and J 7 bases short, with 18 bases between. The DNA of the CDR3 is TGCGCCAGCAGCCAAGATCCATGGGCGGGGGTTGGTGAAAAACTGTTTTTT. Protein product: CASSQDPWAGVGEKLFF.